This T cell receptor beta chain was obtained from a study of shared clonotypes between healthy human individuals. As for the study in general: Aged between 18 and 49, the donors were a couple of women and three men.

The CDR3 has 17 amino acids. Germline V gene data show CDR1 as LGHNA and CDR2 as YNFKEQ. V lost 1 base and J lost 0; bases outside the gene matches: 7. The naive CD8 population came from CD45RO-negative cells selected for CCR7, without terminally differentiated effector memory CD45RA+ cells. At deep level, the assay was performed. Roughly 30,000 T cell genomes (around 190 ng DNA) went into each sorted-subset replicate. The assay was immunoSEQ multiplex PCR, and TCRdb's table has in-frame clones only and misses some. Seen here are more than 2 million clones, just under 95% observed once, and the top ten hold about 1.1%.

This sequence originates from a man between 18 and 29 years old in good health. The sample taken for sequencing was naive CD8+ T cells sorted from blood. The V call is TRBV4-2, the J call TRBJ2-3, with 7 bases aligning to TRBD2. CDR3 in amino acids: CASSQVPGRGSTDTQYF. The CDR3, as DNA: TGTGCCAGCAGCCAAGTACCAGGGAGGGGTAGCACAGATACGCAGTATTTT.